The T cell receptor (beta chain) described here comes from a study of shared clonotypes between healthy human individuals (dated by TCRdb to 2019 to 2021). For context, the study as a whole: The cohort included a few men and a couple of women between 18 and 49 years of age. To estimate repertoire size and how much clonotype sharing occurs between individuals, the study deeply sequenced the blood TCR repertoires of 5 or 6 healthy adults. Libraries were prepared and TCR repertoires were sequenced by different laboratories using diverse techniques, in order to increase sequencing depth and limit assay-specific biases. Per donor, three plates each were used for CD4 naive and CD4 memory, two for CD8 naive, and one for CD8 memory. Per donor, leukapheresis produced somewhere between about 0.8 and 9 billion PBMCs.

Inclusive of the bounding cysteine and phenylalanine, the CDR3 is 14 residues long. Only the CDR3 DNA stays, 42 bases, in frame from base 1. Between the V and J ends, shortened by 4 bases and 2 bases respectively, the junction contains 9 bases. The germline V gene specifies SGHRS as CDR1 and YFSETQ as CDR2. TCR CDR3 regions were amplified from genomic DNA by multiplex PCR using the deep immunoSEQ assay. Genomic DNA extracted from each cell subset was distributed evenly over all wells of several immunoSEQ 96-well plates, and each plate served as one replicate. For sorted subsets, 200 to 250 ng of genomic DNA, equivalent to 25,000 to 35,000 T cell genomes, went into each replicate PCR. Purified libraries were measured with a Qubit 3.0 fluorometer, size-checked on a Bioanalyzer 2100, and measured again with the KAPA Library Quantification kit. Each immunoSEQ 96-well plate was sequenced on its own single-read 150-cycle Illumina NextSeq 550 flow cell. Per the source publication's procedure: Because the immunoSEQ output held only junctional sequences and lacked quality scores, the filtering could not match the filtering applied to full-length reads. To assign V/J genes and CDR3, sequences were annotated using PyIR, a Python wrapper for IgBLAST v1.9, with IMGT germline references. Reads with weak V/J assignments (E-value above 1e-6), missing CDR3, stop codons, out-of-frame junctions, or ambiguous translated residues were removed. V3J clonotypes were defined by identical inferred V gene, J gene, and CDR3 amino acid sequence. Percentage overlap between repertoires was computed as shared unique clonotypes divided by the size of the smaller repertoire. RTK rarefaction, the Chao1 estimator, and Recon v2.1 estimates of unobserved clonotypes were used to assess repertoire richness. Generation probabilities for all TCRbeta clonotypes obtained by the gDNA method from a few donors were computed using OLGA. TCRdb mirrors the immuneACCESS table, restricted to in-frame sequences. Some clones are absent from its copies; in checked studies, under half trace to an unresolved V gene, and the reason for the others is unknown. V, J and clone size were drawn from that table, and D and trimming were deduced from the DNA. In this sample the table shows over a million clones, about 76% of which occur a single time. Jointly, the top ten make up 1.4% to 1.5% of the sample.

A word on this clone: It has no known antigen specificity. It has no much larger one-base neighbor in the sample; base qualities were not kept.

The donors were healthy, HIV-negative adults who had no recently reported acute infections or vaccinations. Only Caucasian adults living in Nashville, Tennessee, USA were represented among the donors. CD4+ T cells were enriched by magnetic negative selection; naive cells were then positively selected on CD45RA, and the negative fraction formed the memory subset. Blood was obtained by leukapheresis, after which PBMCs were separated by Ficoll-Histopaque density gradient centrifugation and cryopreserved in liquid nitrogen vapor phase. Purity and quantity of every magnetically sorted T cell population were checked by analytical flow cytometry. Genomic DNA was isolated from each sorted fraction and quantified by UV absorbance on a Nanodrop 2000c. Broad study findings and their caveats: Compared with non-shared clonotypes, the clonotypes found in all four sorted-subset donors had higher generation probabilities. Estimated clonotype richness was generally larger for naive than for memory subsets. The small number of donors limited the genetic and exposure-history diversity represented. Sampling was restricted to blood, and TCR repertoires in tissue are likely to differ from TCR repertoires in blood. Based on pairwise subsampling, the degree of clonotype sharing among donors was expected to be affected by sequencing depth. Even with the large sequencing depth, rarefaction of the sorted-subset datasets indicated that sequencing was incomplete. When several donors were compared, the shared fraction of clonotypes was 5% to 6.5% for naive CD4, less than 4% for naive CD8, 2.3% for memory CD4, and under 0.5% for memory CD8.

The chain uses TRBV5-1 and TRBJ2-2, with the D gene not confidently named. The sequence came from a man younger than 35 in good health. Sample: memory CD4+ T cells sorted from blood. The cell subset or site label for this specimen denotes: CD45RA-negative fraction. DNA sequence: TGCGCCAGCAGCCCCGACCCCAACACCGGGGAGCTGTTTTTT. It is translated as CASSPDPNTGELFF.